A single sample gave rise to the 6 T cell receptor beta chains below, sequenced in a study of T-cell reconstitution after alpha-beta-depleted transplantation in children. Preparation of the TCRbeta library involved a method that used unique molecular identifiers. TCRdb re-called the PCR reads with MiXCR, one entry per CDR3 protein. The sample consists of approximately 520,000 distinct CDR3 sequences, over 10% of them appearing once. Sequencing was performed on PBMCs, mostly from graft donor cells, taken 180 days after TCRalphabeta/CD19-depleted stem cell transplant. These TCRs come from a female patient between 2 and 15 years old who had a stem cell transplant for aplastic anemia, so the T cells may come from the graft donor.

The chain couples TRBV29-1 to TRBJ1-2; the D gene is possibly TRBD1 (5 bases). This CDR3 comprises 13 residues. Trimming stripped 4 bases from V and 4 bases from J, with 13 bases between. Germline CDR1 SQVTM, CDR2 ANQGSEA. The CDR3 nucleotides read TGCAGCGTTGGATTGACCGACAGCTATGGCTACACCTTC. Translated, it gives CSVGLTDSYGYTF.

This clonotype came up many times. In nucleotides, the CDR3 is TGCGCCAGCAGCCAACCCGGACAGGGGCGGCGTTCACCCCTCCACTTT. As protein: CASSQPGQGRRSPLHF. V is TRBV4-1 and J is TRBJ1-6; 9 bases line up with TRBD1. Trimming cost V 2 bases and J 9 bases; bases outside gene matches: 8. This CDR3 contains 16 residues. Germline assignment: CDR1 MGHRA and CDR2 YSYEKL.

In this sample, this clonotype turned up a few times. The chain carries TRBV11-2 and TRBJ1-5, with 10 bases fitting TRBD1. There are 19 residues in the CDR3. Trimming took 5 bases from V and 0 from J; bases not matched to a gene: 13. Germline CDR1 SGHAT, CDR2 FQNNGV. The CDR3 is CASSEGQGLGGYSNQPQHF. The CDR3 nucleotides read TGTGCCAGCAGCGAGGGACAGGGGTTAGGGGGCTATAGCAATCAGCCCCAGCATTTT.

This clonotype was found many times. The CDR3 DNA reads TGTGCCATCAGCCGGACTAGCGGGGGTCGGGAGCAGTACTTC. Protein sequence: CAISRTSGGREQYF. V usage is TRBV10-3 and J usage is TRBJ2-7, with TRBD2 matching 13 bases. Per the germline V gene, CDR1 is ENHRY and CDR2 is SYGVKD. With 6 bases clipped from V and 7 bases from J, the junction kept 6 bases outside the gene matches. CDR3 length: 14 residues.

This clonotype was detected a few times. The chain has TRBV6-1 and TRBJ2-3; 9 bases agree with TRBD1. Per the germline V gene, CDR1 is MNHNS and CDR2 is SASEGT. J was trimmed by 3 bases and V by 3 bases; bases with no gene match: 7. The CDR3 runs to 16 residues. This CDR3 reads CASSDPGTGQTDTQYF. The CDR3 nucleotides are TGTGCCAGCAGTGACCCCGGGACAGGGCAGACAGATACGCAGTATTTT.

This clonotype was observed a handful of times. The chain is built from TRBV15 and TRBJ2-1; TRBD2 aligns across 15 bases. Germline V gives CDR1 LNHNV, CDR2 YYDKDF (reference sequence). The CDR3 runs 16 residues. V trimming: 8 bases; J trimming: 6 bases; junction bases outside the gene matches: 8. CDR3 bases: TGTGCCACCGGCGGGACTAGCGGGAGGAAGGGCAATGAGCAGTTCTTC. Protein: CATGGTSGRKGNEQFF.